One and the same sample provided the 23 T cell receptor beta chains below, sequenced in a study of blood T cell repertoires in COVID-19 (dated by TCRdb to 2018 to 2021). Libraries came from the immunoSEQ multiplex PCR assay. As stored in TCRdb, this immuneACCESS dataset retains in-frame rearrangements with V and J assigned. A fraction of the clones does not appear; measured against another copy, unresolved V genes explain less than half of the discrepancy, and the remainder lacks a known reason. The sample table contains some 210,000 clones; only one count was recorded for 81% of them. The top ten clonotypes cover around 8.9% of the sample. Material: PBMCs or T cells enriched from blood (not recorded which). The receptors come from a woman between 50 and 59 years old with acute COVID-19.

A remark on this clone: In the same sample, other DNA sequences code for this CDR3. V usage is TRBV5-1 and J usage is TRBJ2-5; no clear D gene. CDR1 SGHRS and CDR2 YFSETQ come from the germline V gene. The V end lost 0 bases, the J end lost 0 bases, and 6 bases lay between the germline ends. The CDR3 covers 14 residues. Written as DNA, the CDR3 is TGCGCCAGCAGCTTGGGAGGTGACCAAGAGACCCAGTACTTC. The encoded protein is CASSLGGDQETQYF.

The CDR3 DNA is TGTGCCAGCAGCCCTTCGGGACAGGTTGACGGCTACACCTTC. Encoded protein: CASSPSGQVDGYTF. The chain combines TRBV7-3 with TRBJ1-2; TRBD1 matches 8 bases. CDR1 and CDR2 from the germline V gene are SGHTA and FQGTGA. The CDR3 length is 14 residues. V was clipped by 5 bases and J by 8 bases; unmatched bases: 10.

The CDR3 spells CASSQDLGQGNEQYF. The DNA for the CDR3 is TGTGCCAGCAGCCAAGATCTGGGACAGGGCAACGAGCAGTACTTC. The J gene is TRBJ2-7, the V gene TRBV4-2; TRBD1 agrees at 9 bases. Germline values: CDR1 LGHNA, CDR2 YNFKEQ. The CDR3 loop spans 15 amino acids. Losses at the gene ends were 0 bases for V and 5 bases for J; bases not matched to a gene: 5.

The genes are TRBV28 and TRBJ2-1; the match to TRBD2 covers 10 bases. Germline V gene lookup returns CDR1 MDHEN and CDR2 SYDVKM. The CDR3 is made up of 14 amino acids. The CDR3 here is CQAGGPSLGNEQFF. Written as DNA, the CDR3 is TGTCAAGCGGGAGGGCCGAGTCTCGGCAATGAGCAGTTCTTC.

This clone came up a few times. The CDR3 sequence is CASSSRGTSGSDTQYF. As DNA, the CDR3 is TGTGCCAGCAGCTCTAGGGGGACTAGCGGGAGTGATACGCAGTATTTT. V is TRBV7-2 and J is TRBJ2-3; 14 positions match TRBD2. The V and J ends lost 4 bases and 6 bases, in that order; junction bases with no gene match: 6. Germline V gene data show CDR1 as SGHTA and CDR2 as FQGNSA. The length of the CDR3 is 16 residues.

This clone was counted between two and nine times. This sequence joins TRBV5-4 and TRBJ1-2, with D unresolved. Trimming took off 4 bases at V and 4 bases at J, with 11 bases between the two ends. The CDR3 extends over 13 amino acids. From germline, CDR1 is SGHNT and CDR2 YYREEE (reference sequence). CDR3 DNA: TGTGCCAGCAGCCGCACACCCTCCTATGGCTACACCTTC. As protein: CASSRTPSYGYTF.

The chain is built from TRBV6-2 or TRBV6-3 and TRBJ2-1; tentative D call: TRBD2 (6 bases). The germline CDR1 and CDR2 sequences are MNHEY and SVGEGT. Trimming stripped 4 bases from V and 9 bases from J, with 10 bases between. The CDR3 sequence is 12 residues long. In nucleotides, the CDR3 is TGTGCCAGCAGTTGGAGGGCTAGTGAGCAGTTCTTC. Translation: CASSWRASEQFF.

In this sample, this clone turned up once. The V and J genes are TRBV11-3 and TRBJ1-2, with D possibly being TRBD1 (6 bases). Germline loops: CDR1 SGHNT, CDR2 YENEEA. The V and J ends lost 3 bases and 5 bases respectively, with 22 bases between them. The length of the CDR3 is 17 residues. This CDR3 is CASSFQTPTTGKYGYTF. The CDR3, as DNA: TGTGCCAGCAGCTTCCAAACACCAACGACAGGCAAATATGGCTACACCTTC.

The chain couples TRBV27 to TRBJ1-4; D gene unclear. Per germline, CDR1 MNHEY and CDR2 SMNVEV (reference sequence). The CDR3 consists of 15 residues. Trimming cost V 6 bases and J 7 bases, with 18 bases left between them. This CDR3 is CASSSTWPGSEKLFF. The CDR3 DNA reads as TGTGCCAGCAGCTCCACCTGGCCAGGTTCTGAAAAACTGTTTTTT. Looking up the rest from reference TRBV27 and TRBJ1-4 gives the full variable domain: EAQVTQNPRYLITVTGKKLTVTCSQNMNHEYMSWYRQDPGLGLRQIYYSMNVEVTDKGDVPEGYKVSRKEKRNFPLILESPSPNQTSLYFCASSSTWPGSEKLFFGSGTQLSVL.

This chain connects TRBV28 to TRBJ1-2; 7 positions match TRBD1. This CDR3 contains 13 residues. J gave up 4 bases and V 4 bases, and 3 bases lay outside the gene matches. CDR1 and CDR2 from the germline V gene are MDHEN and SYDVKM. CDR3 loop: CASSSAGGYGYTF. The CDR3 coding sequence is TGTGCCAGCAGTTCGGCAGGGGGCTATGGCTACACCTTC.

The chain is built from TRBV18 and TRBJ2-3; 7 bases align to TRBD1. The V gene end was trimmed by 4 bases and the J gene end by 2 bases; junction bases not matched to a gene: 9. The CDR3 runs 16 residues. Germline values: CDR1 KGHSH, CDR2 LQKENI. CDR3 DNA: TGTGCCAGCTCACAGAACAGGGGTGGCGACACAGATACGCAGTATTTT. This codes for CASSQNRGGDTDTQYF. The whole variable domain, remainder taken from reference TRBV18 and TRBJ2-3, is NAGVMQNPRHLVRRRGQEARLRCSPMKGHSHVYWYRQLPEEGLKFMVYLQKENIIDESGMPKERFSAEFPKEGPSILRIQQVVRGDSAAYFCASSQNRGGDTDTQYFGPGTRLTVL.

V is TRBV7-2 and J is TRBJ2-7, with 8 bases aligning to TRBD2. The CDR3 extends over 15 amino acids. V dropped 3 bases and J dropped 0; count of bases not matched to a gene: 4. Germline values: CDR1 SGHTA, CDR2 FQGNSA. CDR3 in amino acids: CASSFVSGSSYEQYF. Written as DNA, the CDR3 is TGTGCCAGCAGCTTTGTCAGCGGGAGCTCCTACGAGCAGTACTTC.

This rearrangement joins TRBV11-2 to TRBJ1-6, with TRBD1 as a possible D gene (6 bases). Germline assignment: CDR1 SGHAT and CDR2 FQNNGV. The CDR3 spans 17 residues. V was cut by 5 bases and J by 0 bases, with 14 bases left in between. The chain's CDR3 is CASSLFQGSSYNSPLHF. Here the CDR3 DNA reads TGTGCCAGCAGCCTTTTTCAGGGGAGCTCCTATAATTCACCCCTCCACTTT.

The chain joins TRBV29-1 to TRBJ2-4, with a possible D match to TRBD1 (6 bases). V lost 6 bases and J 4 bases, leaving 7 bases between the germline ends. The germline V gene encodes CDR1 SQVTM and CDR2 ANQGSEA. This CDR3 spans 11 amino acids. CDR3 nucleotides: TGCAGCGTAACAGGGAAAAACATTCAGTACTTC. Encoded protein: CSVTGKNIQYF.

This sequence joins TRBV7-2 and TRBJ2-3; D is possibly TRBD2 (6 bases). CDR1 and CDR2 (germline): SGHTA, FQGNSA. The CDR3 length is 16 residues. Trimming took 2 bases from V and 4 from J, leaving 16 bases between them. DNA for the CDR3: TGTGCCAGCAGCTTATTTGACGGGACTGGGCCAGATACGCAGTATTTT. Residues: CASSLFDGTGPDTQYF.

The V call is TRBV10-3, the J call TRBJ1-3; D possibly corresponds to TRBD1 (5 bases). The germline gives CDR1 ENHRY, CDR2 SYGVKD. Between the trimmed V and J ends, which lost 4 bases and 0 bases, there was a span of 10 bases. The CDR3 is 15 residues long. The CDR3 DNA sequence: TGTGCCATCAGTGGCGGGACGTCCTCTGGAAACACCATATATTTT. Translated, it gives CAISGGTSSGNTIYF.

CDR3 in DNA: TGTGCCAGCAAAACTACTAGCGGGAGCGACGAGCAGTACTTC. Translated, it gives CASKTTSGSDEQYF. The chain employs TRBV6-6 and TRBJ2-7; 11 nucleotides align to TRBD2. The germline V gene encodes CDR1 MNHNY and CDR2 SVGAGI (reference sequence). CDR3 length: 14 residues. The ends lost 7 bases at V and 5 bases at J; junction bases unmatched: 7.

The gene calls are TRBV9 and TRBJ2-7; maybe TRBD2 (5 bases). Germline V lookup: CDR1 SGDLS, CDR2 YYNGEE. The CDR3 length is 14 residues. Trimming took 7 bases from V and 2 from J, leaving 16 bases between them. The CDR3 reads CASAEASGPYEQYF. The DNA of the CDR3 is TGTGCCAGCGCGGAGGCCAGCGGACCCTACGAGCAGTACTTC. The full variable domain, in which reference TRBV9 and TRBJ2-7 provide the parts outside the CDR3, is DSGVTQTPKHLITATGQRVTLRCSPRSGDLSVYWYQQSLDQGLQFLIQYYNGEERAKGNILERFSAQQFPDLHSELNLSSLELGDSALYFCASAEASGPYEQYFGPGTRLTVT.

This sequence joins TRBV15 and TRBJ2-3, with 7 bases aligning to TRBD2. The V and J ends lost 6 bases and 2 bases, in that order; junction bases with no gene match: 8. The V gene's germline CDR1 is LNHNV and CDR2 YYDKDF (reference sequence). This CDR3 region has 15 residues. CDR3 sequence: CATRRGGGNTDTQYF. The CDR3 DNA is TGTGCCACCAGACGAGGCGGGGGTAACACAGATACGCAGTATTTT.

This clone appeared a few times. This sequence joins TRBV7-8 and TRBJ2-5, with D maybe TRBD1 (5 bases). The CDR3 consists of 15 residues. Germline values: CDR1 SGHVS, CDR2 FQNEAQ. With 1 base removed from V and 5 bases from J, the gap between germline ends came to 14 bases. This CDR3 is CASSLVAGLYETQYF. The CDR3 DNA is TGTGCCAGCAGCTTAGTAGCAGGGCTATATGAGACCCAGTACTTC.

This chain uses TRBV7-8 with TRBJ2-3, with TRBD2 as a possible D gene (6 bases). Germline V gene sequence: CDR1 SGHVS, CDR2 FQNEAQ. CDR3 length equals 17 residues. V lost 5 bases, J lost 1 base, and 19 bases lay in between. This CDR3 reads CASSPNFRRARTDTQYF. In nucleotides, the CDR3 is TGTGCCAGCAGCCCCAATTTCAGGAGGGCACGCACAGATACGCAGTATTTT.

The chain joins TRBV23-1 to TRBJ1-4, with 8 bases lining up with TRBD1. TRBV23-1 belongs to the ORF category, with a function that is uncertain. The CDR3 runs to 16 residues. V was pared by 3 bases and J by 7 bases, with 10 bases of the junction left unmatched. The CDR3 coding sequence is TGCGCCAGCAGTCATAACAGGGGGAGGATTGGTGAAAAACTGTTTTTT. It codes for CASSHNRGRIGEKLFF.

The V call is TRBV19, the J call TRBJ2-7, with 8 nucleotides matching TRBD2. The CDR3 is made up of 14 amino acids. V lost 3 bases, J lost 3 bases, and 4 bases stayed unmatched. The V gene's germline CDR1 is LNHDA and CDR2 SQIVND (reference sequence). The CDR3 loop reads CASSIGSGIYEQYF. For the CDR3, the DNA is TGTGCCAGTAGTATCGGTAGCGGGATCTACGAGCAGTACTTC.